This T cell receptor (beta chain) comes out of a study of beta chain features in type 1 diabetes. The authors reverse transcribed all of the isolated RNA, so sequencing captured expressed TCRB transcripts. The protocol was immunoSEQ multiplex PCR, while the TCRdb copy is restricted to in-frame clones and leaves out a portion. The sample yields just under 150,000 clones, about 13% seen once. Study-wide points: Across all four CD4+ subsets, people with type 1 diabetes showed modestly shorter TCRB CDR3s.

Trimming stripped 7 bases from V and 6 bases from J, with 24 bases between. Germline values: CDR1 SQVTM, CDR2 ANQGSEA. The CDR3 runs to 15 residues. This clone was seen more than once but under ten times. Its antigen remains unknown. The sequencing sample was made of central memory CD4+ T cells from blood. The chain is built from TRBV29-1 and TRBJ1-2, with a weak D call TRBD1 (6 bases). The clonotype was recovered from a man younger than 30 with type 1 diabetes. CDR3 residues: CSALGGAGEFDGYTF. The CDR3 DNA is TGCAGCGCCTTAGGCGGGGCAGGGGAGTTTGATGGCTACACCTTC.